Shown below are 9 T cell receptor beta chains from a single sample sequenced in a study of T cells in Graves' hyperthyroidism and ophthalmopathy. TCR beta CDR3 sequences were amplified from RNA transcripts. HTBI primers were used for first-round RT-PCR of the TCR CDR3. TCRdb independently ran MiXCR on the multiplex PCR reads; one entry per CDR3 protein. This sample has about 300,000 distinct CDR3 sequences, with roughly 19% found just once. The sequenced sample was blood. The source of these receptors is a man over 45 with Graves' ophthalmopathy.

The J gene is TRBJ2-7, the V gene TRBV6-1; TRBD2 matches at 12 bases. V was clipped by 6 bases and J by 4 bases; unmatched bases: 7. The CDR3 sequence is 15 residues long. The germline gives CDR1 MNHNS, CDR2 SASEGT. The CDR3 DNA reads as TGTGCCAGCAGCCCCCGGACTAGCGGGATTTACGAGCAGTACTTC. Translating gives CASSPRTSGIYEQYF.

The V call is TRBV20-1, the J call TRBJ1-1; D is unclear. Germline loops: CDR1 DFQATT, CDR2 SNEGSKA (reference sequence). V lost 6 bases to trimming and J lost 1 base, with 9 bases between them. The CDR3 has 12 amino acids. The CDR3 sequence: CSAAAGNTEAFF. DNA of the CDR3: TGCAGTGCAGCAGCAGGGAACACTGAAGCTTTCTTT.

CDR3 DNA: TGTGCCAGCAGCCATGAGCGGGAGGGCGTCACGGGTCGAACGCAGTATTTT. Encoded protein: CASSHEREGVTGRTQYF. The chain recombines TRBV9 with TRBJ2-3; 10 positions match TRBD2. Trimming at V came to 4 bases and at J to 9 bases, leaving 17 bases not matched to a gene. The CDR3 sequence is 17 residues long. Germline V gene sequence: CDR1 SGDLS, CDR2 YYNGEE. Complete variable domain (other parts from reference TRBV9 and TRBJ2-3): DSGVTQTPKHLITATGQRVTLRCSPRSGDLSVYWYQQSLDQGLQFLIQYYNGEERAKGNILERFSAQQFPDLHSELNLSSLELGDSALYFCASSHEREGVTGRTQYFGPGTRLTVL.

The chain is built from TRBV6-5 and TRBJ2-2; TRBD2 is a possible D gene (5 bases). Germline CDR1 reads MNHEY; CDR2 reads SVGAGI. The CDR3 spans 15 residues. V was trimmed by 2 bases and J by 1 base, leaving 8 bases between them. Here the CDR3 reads CASSYIAGNTGELFF. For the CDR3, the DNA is TGTGCCAGCAGTTACATTGCGGGGAACACCGGGGAGCTGTTTTTT.

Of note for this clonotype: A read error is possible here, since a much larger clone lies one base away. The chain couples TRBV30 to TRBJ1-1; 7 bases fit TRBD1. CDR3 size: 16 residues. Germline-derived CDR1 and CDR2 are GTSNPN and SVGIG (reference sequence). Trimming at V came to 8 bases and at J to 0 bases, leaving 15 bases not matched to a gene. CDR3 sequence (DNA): TGTGCCCTTATACCCGGGACAGCGTCATTGAACACTGAAGCTTTCTTT. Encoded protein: CALIPGTASLNTEAFF.

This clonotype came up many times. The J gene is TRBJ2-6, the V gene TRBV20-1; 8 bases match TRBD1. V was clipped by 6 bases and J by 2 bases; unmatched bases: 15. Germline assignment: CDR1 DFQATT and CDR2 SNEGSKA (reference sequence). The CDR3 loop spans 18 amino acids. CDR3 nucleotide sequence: TGCAGTGCCGAGGGCCGGGCAGGGGGCCAGGCTGGGGCCAACGTCCTGACTTTC. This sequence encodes CSAEGRAGGQAGANVLTF.

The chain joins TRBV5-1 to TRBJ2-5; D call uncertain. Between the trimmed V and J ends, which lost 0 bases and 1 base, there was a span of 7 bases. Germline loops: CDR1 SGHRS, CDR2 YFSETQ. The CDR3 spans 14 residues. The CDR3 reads CASSLEIFQETQYF. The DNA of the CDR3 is TGCGCCAGCAGCTTGGAAATTTTCCAAGAGACCCAGTACTTC.

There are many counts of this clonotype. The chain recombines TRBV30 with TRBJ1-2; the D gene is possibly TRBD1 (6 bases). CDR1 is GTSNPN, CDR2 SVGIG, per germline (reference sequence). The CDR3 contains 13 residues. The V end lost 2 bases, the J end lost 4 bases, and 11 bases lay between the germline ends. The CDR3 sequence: CAWSTGYGYGYTF. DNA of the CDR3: TGTGCCTGGAGTACAGGGTATGGCTATGGCTACACCTTC.

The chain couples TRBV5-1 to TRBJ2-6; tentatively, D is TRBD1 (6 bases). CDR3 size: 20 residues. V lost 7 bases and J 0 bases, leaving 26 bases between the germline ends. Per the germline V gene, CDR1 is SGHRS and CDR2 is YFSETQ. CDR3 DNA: TGCGCCAGCGGGGCGAGGGGGTCTGCGGAGTGGTCCTCTGGGGCCAACGTCCTGACTTTC. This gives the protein CASGARGSAEWSSGANVLTF.